This TCR beta chain was sequenced during a study of cytomegalovirus exposure and HLA in healthy donors. This CDR3 comprises 10 residues. This clone has more than one count but fewer than ten. Researchers ran the PCR with 60 Vbeta and 13 Jbeta primers. Clones were read by immunoSEQ multiplex PCR, and TCRdb kept only the in-frame ones, dropping some. The sample carries roughly 100,000 clones, 76% recorded once. The chain has TRBV1 and TRBJ1-3; the D call of TRBD1 is as the table states it, not checked on the DNA. TRBV1 is given as a pseudogene. Input material: PBMCs. The sequence came from a woman under 30 in good health and CMV-seropositive. This CDR3 reads CTSSLTGGNF. CDR3 nucleotide sequence: TGCACCAGCAGCCTGACAGGGGGAAATTTT.